A selection of T cell receptor beta chains follows, all from one sample in a study of T cell responses to AZD1222 COVID-19 vaccine. The protocol was immunoSEQ multiplex PCR, while the TCRdb copy is restricted to in-frame clones and leaves out a portion. The sample includes over 80,000 clones, around 87% of them seen just once. Sequences were derived from peripheral blood, sampled on day 0 of AZD1222 vaccination. The origin of the receptors is an adult in good health. Each CDR3 is given with its conserved first and last residue. Each record gives: clone size, D gene, V gene, J gene, CDR3 protein, CDR3 DNA. D genes are given only for firm matches. Size is stated for part of the rows, as once, few or many counts, or as a class when the clone is expanded.

size: -; D: TRBD1; V: TRBV7-6; J: TRBJ1-4; CDR3: CASSLGDRGNEKLFF; DNA: TGTGCCAGCAGCTTAGGGGACAGGGGTAATGAAAAACTGTTTTTT
size: -; D: TRBD2; V: TRBV29-1; J: TRBJ2-2; CDR3: CSVEGLAGGNTGELFF; DNA: TGCAGCGTTGAGGGACTAGCGGGAGGAAACACCGGGGAGCTGTTTTTT
size: -; D: TRBD2; V: TRBV10-3; J: TRBJ2-2; CDR3: CATTPSSSGGANTGELFF; DNA: TGTGCCACCACCCCTTCTAGTAGCGGGGGAGCGAACACCGGGGAGCTGTTTTTT
size: -; D: -; V: TRBV14; J: TRBJ2-5; CDR3: CASSFVRAPETQYF; DNA: TGTGCCAGCAGTTTCGTGAGGGCCCCAGAGACCCAGTACTTC
size: once; D: -; V: TRBV2; J: TRBJ2-1; CDR3: CASSVEGIAPYNEQFF; DNA: TGTGCCAGCAGTGTAGAGGGGATAGCGCCGTACAATGAGCAGTTCTTC
size: -; D: -; V: TRBV27; J: TRBJ1-4; CDR3: CASSFRTTEKLFF; DNA: TGTGCCAGCAGTTTTAGGACAACTGAAAAACTGTTTTTT
size: -; D: TRBD2; V: TRBV9; J: TRBJ2-7; CDR3: CASSVAPSGEGIYEQYF; DNA: TGTGCCAGCAGCGTAGCCCCTAGCGGGGAGGGTATCTACGAGCAGTACTTC
size: -; D: -; V: TRBV29-1; J: TRBJ2-3; CDR3: CSVEGTSTDTQYF; DNA: TGCAGCGTTGAGGGGACTAGCACAGATACGCAGTATTTT
size: -; D: TRBD1; V: TRBV5-1; J: TRBJ2-1; CDR3: CASSFGQGAYNEQFF; DNA: TGCGCCAGCAGCTTTGGACAGGGAGCCTACAATGAGCAGTTCTTC
size: -; D: -; V: TRBV6-5; J: TRBJ2-5; CDR3: CASGAGAIDKTQYF; DNA: TGTGCCAGCGGGGCGGGGGCCATTGATAAGACCCAGTACTTC
size: few; D: TRBD1; V: TRBV11-2; J: TRBJ1-1; CDR3: CASSLYRGPGTEAFF; DNA: TGTGCCAGCAGCTTATACAGGGGGCCGGGGACTGAAGCTTTCTTT
size: -; D: -; V: TRBV5-5; J: TRBJ2-5; CDR3: CASSLRGEETQYF; DNA: TGTGCCAGCAGCTTAAGGGGGGAGGAGACCCAGTACTTC
size: -; D: -; V: TRBV24-1; J: TRBJ2-1; CDR3: CATSDSRGLYNEQFF; DNA: TGTGCCACCAGTGATTCCCGGGGCCTATACAATGAGCAGTTCTTC
size: -; D: TRBD2; V: TRBV4-3; J: TRBJ2-5; CDR3: CASSPEAGLAGERGQETQYF; DNA: TGCGCCAGCAGCCCCGAAGCTGGACTAGCGGGAGAGAGGGGGCAAGAGACCCAGTACTTC
size: -; D: TRBD1; V: TRBV7-9; J: TRBJ1-6; CDR3: CASSSRTGENSPLHF; DNA: TGTGCCAGCAGCTCCCGGACAGGGGAGAATTCACCCCTCCACTTT
size: -; D: -; V: TRBV11-2; J: TRBJ2-3; CDR3: CASSLMRDTDTQYF; DNA: TGTGCCAGCAGCTTAATGCGAGACACAGATACGCAGTATTTT
size: once; D: -; V: TRBV25-1; J: TRBJ2-7; CDR3: CASSESAGTTYEQYF; DNA: TGTGCCAGCAGTGAGTCGGCAGGCACGACCTACGAGCAGTACTTC
size: -; D: TRBD2; V: TRBV13; J: TRBJ2-1; CDR3: CASSLTSGGNNEQFF; DNA: TGTGCCAGCAGCTTGACTAGCGGGGGGAACAATGAGCAGTTCTTC
size: -; D: -; V: TRBV19; J: TRBJ1-5; CDR3: CASSPSSGAYQPQHF; DNA: TGTGCCAGTAGCCCCTCGTCGGGGGCTTATCAGCCCCAGCATTTT
size: -; D: -; V: TRBV11-2; J: TRBJ2-1; CDR3: CASSPTGMVSSYNEQFF; DNA: TGTGCCAGCAGCCCCACAGGGATGGTGAGCTCCTACAATGAGCAGTTCTTC
size: -; D: TRBD2; V: TRBV19; J: TRBJ2-1; CDR3: CASSIPPGLAGPLFNEQFF; DNA: TGTGCCAGTAGTATACCCCCGGGACTAGCGGGACCACTTTTCAATGAGCAGTTCTTC
size: -; D: -; V: TRBV21-1; J: TRBJ2-7; CDR3: CASSLLWSGNEQYF; DNA: TGTGCCAGCAGCCTGCTCTGGTCCGGGAACGAGCAGTACTTC